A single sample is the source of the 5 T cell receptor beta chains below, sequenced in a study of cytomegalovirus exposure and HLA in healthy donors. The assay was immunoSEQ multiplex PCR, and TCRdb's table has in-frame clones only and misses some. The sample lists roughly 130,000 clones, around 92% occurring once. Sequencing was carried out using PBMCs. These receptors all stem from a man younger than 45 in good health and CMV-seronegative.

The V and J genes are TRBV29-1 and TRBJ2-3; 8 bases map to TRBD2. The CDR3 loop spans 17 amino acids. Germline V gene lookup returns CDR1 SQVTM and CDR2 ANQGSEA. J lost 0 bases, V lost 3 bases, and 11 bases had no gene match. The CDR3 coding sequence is TGCAGCGTTGAGGGCCTAAGCGGGGGAGCTAGCACAGATACGCAGTATTTT. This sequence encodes CSVEGLSGGASTDTQYF.

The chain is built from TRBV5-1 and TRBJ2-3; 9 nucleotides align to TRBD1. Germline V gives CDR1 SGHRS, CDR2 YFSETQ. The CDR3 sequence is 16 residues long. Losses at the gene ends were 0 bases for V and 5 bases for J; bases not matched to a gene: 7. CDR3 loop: CASSLAVTGGIDTQYF. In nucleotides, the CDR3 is TGCGCCAGCAGCTTGGCGGTGACAGGGGGTATAGATACGCAGTATTTT.

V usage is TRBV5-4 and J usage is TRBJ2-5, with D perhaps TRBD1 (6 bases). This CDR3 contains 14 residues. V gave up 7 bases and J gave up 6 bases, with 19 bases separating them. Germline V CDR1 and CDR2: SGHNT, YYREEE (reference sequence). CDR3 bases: TGTGCCAGCGCCTTCGCAGGGGTCGTACAGACCCAGTACTTC. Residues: CASAFAGVVQTQYF.

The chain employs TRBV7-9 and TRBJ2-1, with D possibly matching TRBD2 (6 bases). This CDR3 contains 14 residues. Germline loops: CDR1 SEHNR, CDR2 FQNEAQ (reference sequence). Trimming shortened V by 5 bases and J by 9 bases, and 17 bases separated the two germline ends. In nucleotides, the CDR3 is TGTGCCAGCAGCCCGGAGGGAACACCACGTGAGCAGTTCTTC. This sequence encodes CASSPEGTPREQFF.

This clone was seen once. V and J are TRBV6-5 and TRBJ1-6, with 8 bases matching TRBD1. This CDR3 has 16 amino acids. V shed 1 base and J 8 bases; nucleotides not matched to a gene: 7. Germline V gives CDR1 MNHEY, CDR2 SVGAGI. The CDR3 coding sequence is TGTGCCAGCAGTTACTACGTGGACAGGGAGGATTCACCCCTCCACTTT. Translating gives CASSYYVDREDSPLHF.